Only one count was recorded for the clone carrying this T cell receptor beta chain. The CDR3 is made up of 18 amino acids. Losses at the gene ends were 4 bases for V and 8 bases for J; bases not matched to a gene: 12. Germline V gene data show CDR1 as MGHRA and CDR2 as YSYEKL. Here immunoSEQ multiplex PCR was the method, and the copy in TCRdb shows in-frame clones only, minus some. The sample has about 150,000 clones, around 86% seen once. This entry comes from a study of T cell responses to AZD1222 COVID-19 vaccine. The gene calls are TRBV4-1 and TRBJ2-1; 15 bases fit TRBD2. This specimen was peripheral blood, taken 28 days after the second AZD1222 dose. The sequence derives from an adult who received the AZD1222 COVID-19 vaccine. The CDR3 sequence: CASSLLGLAGGPLDEQFF. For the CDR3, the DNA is TGCGCCAGCAGCCTTCTCGGACTAGCGGGAGGGCCCTTGGATGAGCAGTTCTTC.